The 31 T cell receptor beta chains presented below share a single source sample, sequenced in a study of OX40 agonist ivuxolimab in advanced cancers. TCRdb's table, derived via immunoSEQ multiplex PCR, lists solely in-frame clones and lacks some. In the table there are some 140,000 clones, about nine tenths of which are singletons. Sequenced material: CD4+ or CD8+ T cells sorted from blood, taken in a trial of the OX40 agonist ivuxolimab. Receptors were obtained from an adult with an advanced solid tumor such as melanoma, head and neck, liver or kidney cancer.

This chain links TRBV13 with TRBJ2-2, with D perhaps TRBD1 or TRBD2 (5 bases each). The ends were cut back, 5 bases at V and 8 bases at J, with 15 bases in the middle. The CDR3 totals 14 residues. CDR1 is PRHDT and CDR2 is FYEKMQ in the germline V gene (reference sequence). The CDR3, as DNA: TGTGCCAGCAGCCACCCACTCGAGGGGGGGGAGCTGTTTTTT. Protein: CASSHPLEGGELFF.

The gene calls are TRBV9 and TRBJ1-5, with D maybe TRBD1 (5 bases). The germline V gene has CDR1 SGDLS and CDR2 YYNGEE. CDR3 length: 15 amino acids. V lost 1 base to trimming and J lost 3 bases, with 11 bases between them. The CDR3 nucleotides read TGTGCCAGCAGCGTAACGGGGGGTACCAATCAGCCCCAGCATTTT. It yields the protein CASSVTGGTNQPQHF.

The chain joins TRBV7-3 to TRBJ2-5, with TRBD2 matching 11 bases. CDR3 length equals 17 residues. Per germline, CDR1 SGHTA and CDR2 FQGTGA. With V trimmed by 2 bases and J by 2 bases, 7 bases remained unmatched. As DNA, the CDR3 is TGTGCCAGCAGCTTAGGGGGGACTAGCGGCGTTCAAGAGACCCAGTACTTC. Translating gives CASSLGGTSGVQETQYF.

The rearrangement uses TRBV13 and TRBJ2-7; D might be TRBD2 (6 bases). The V gene lost 5 bases and the J gene lost 3 bases, with 11 bases spanning the gap. This CDR3 has 13 residues. Germline CDR1 is PRHDT and CDR2 is FYEKMQ (reference sequence). The DNA of the CDR3 is TGTGCCAGCAGCCCATCCGGGGGCTACGAGCAGTACTTC. Translating it yields CASSPSGGYEQYF.

This sequence joins TRBV28 and TRBJ2-1; D might be TRBD2 (5 bases). Germline V gives CDR1 MDHEN, CDR2 SYDVKM. This CDR3 has 17 residues. The V gene lost 4 bases and the J gene lost 5 bases, with 21 bases spanning the gap. The CDR3 DNA reads as TGTGCCAGCAGTTCGCTGCGGAGCGGAGCCCGCCACAATGAGCAGTTCTTC. Translated: CASSSLRSGARHNEQFF. The whole variable domain, remainder taken from reference TRBV28 and TRBJ2-1, is DVKVTQSSRYLVKRTGEKVFLECVQDMDHENMFWYRQDPGLGLRLIYFSYDVKMKEKGDIPEGYSVSREKKERFSLILESASTNQTSMYLCASSSLRSGARHNEQFFGPGTRLTVL.

This chain uses TRBV10-3 with TRBJ2-5; TRBD2 matches 15 bases. This CDR3 comprises 16 residues. V lost 4 bases and J lost 1; bases outside the gene matches: 1. Per germline, CDR1 ENHRY and CDR2 SYGVKD. The CDR3 region is CAISGGLAGGQETQYF. For the CDR3, the DNA is TGTGCCATCAGTGGGGGACTAGCGGGAGGCCAAGAGACCCAGTACTTC.

This rearrangement joins TRBV7-2 to TRBJ1-4; 8 bases match TRBD1. From germline, CDR1 is SGHTA and CDR2 FQGNSA. The CDR3 runs 12 residues. The V gene end was trimmed by 6 bases and the J gene end by 10 bases; junction bases not matched to a gene: 4. CDR3 in amino acids: CASSLQGGKLFF. The CDR3 DNA reads as TGTGCCAGCAGTTTACAGGGGGGAAAACTGTTTTTT. Drawing the rest from reference TRBV7-2 and TRBJ1-4, the complete variable domain is GAGVSQSPSNKVTEKGKDVELRCDPISGHTALYWYRQSLGQGLEFLIYFQGNSAPDKSGLPSDRFSAERTGGSVSTLTIQRTQQEDSAVYLCASSLQGGKLFFGSGTQLSVL.

This chain links TRBV7-3 with TRBJ2-6; tentative D call: TRBD2 (5 bases). The CDR3 is made up of 16 amino acids. Germline V lookup: CDR1 SGHTA, CDR2 FQGTGA. The germline V and J ends were trimmed by 5 bases and 4 bases, with 15 bases remaining between them. The CDR3 bases are TGTGCCAGCAGCCAAAAGGGTAGCGCAGGGGCCAACGTCCTGACTTTC. It is translated as CASSQKGSAGANVLTF.

This chain uses TRBV28 with TRBJ1-5; D is uncertain. Germline assignment: CDR1 MDHEN and CDR2 SYDVKM. The V and J ends lost 3 bases and 6 bases respectively, with 15 bases between them. This CDR3 is 15 amino acids long. The CDR3 DNA follows: TGTGCCAGCAGTTTTTACCTCACACCCGGTCAGCCCCAGCATTTT. This gives the protein CASSFYLTPGQPQHF.

V gene TRBV5-3 combines with J gene TRBJ1-3; 7 bases agree with TRBD1. TRBV5-3 is filed as an ORF, its function uncertain. The CDR3 is made up of 14 amino acids. V dropped 3 bases and J dropped 5; count of bases not matched to a gene: 5. Here the CDR3 reads CARSCSQGRNTIYF. The DNA of the CDR3 is TGTGCCAGAAGCTGTTCACAGGGGAGAAACACCATATATTTT.

The chain is built from TRBV5-1 and TRBJ1-4; 7 bases align to TRBD1. V was clipped by 3 bases and J by 8 bases; unmatched bases: 10. The CDR3 runs to 15 residues. CDR1 is SGHRS, CDR2 YFSETQ, per germline. The CDR3 sequence: CASSWTQGDVEKLFF. The CDR3 DNA is TGCGCCAGCAGCTGGACCCAGGGGGATGTGGAAAAACTGTTTTTT.

The gene calls are TRBV18 and TRBJ2-5; D is unresolved. Trimming stripped 3 bases from V and 7 bases from J, with 15 bases between. The germline CDR1 and CDR2 sequences are KGHSH and LQKENI. The CDR3 totals 14 residues. The CDR3 DNA is TGTGCCAGCTCACCTCCCGACCCAGACCGGACCCAGTACTTC. Encoded protein: CASSPPDPDRTQYF.

V and J are TRBV11-2 and TRBJ1-3; no firm D call. Trimming took off 2 bases at V and 3 bases at J, with 11 bases between the two ends. CDR3 length: 15 residues. Per germline, CDR1 SGHAT and CDR2 FQNNGV. CDR3 sequence: CASSLSPGGGNTIYF. CDR3 DNA: TGTGCCAGCAGCTTATCCCCCGGAGGTGGAAACACCATATATTTT.

The chain links TRBV19 to TRBJ1-4; 8 nucleotides agree with TRBD1. The trim removed 5 bases at V and 6 bases at J, leaving 5 bases unmatched. The CDR3 has 14 residues. Germline V CDR1 and CDR2: LNHDA, SQIVND (reference sequence). CDR3: CASSPGGSYEKLFF. In nucleotides, the CDR3 is TGTGCCAGTAGTCCAGGGGGCTCTTATGAAAAACTGTTTTTT. Full variable domain (outside the CDR3, taken from reference TRBV19 and TRBJ1-4): DGGITQSPKYLFRKEGQNVTLSCEQNLNHDAMYWYRQDPGQGLRLIYYSQIVNDFQKGDIAEGYSVSREKKESFPLTVTSAQKNPTAFYLCASSPGGSYEKLFFGSGTQLSVL.

The rearrangement joins TRBV27 to TRBJ2-7, with D unclear. The V end lost 3 bases, the J end lost 2 bases, and 14 bases lay between the germline ends. CDR3 length: 15 residues. Germline loops: CDR1 MNHEY, CDR2 SMNVEV (reference sequence). CDR3 DNA: TGTGCCAGCAGTTTTCTTGGGCTTGATACCTACGAGCAGTACTTC. Translation: CASSFLGLDTYEQYF.

The V and J genes are TRBV7-3 and TRBJ2-2, with D maybe TRBD2 (5 bases). The CDR3 spans 15 residues. CDR1 is SGHTA, CDR2 FQGTGA, per germline. Trimming pared 5 bases from V and 5 bases from J, leaving 15 bases between. This CDR3 reads CASSNRGGETGELFF. The DNA of the CDR3 is TGTGCCAGCAGCAACCGGGGTGGGGAAACCGGGGAGCTGTTTTTT.

V is TRBV5-1 and J is TRBJ1-5; D may be TRBD1 (6 bases). The V end was cut by 3 bases, the J end by 5 bases, with 18 bases between. In germline, CDR1 is SGHRS, CDR2 YFSETQ. The CDR3 has 16 residues. This CDR3 is CASSSGTPESDQPQHF. Here the CDR3 DNA reads TGCGCCAGCAGCTCGGGGACACCAGAGAGTGATCAGCCCCAGCATTTT.

This chain joins TRBV5-6 and TRBJ2-5, with 8 positions matching TRBD1. V was pared by 4 bases and J by 2 bases, with 7 bases of the junction left unmatched. The CDR3 covers 15 residues. Germline assignment: CDR1 SGHDT and CDR2 YYEEEE. CDR3 in DNA: TGTGCCAGCAGCGCGGGACAGGTATTACAAGAGACCCAGTACTTC. It codes for CASSAGQVLQETQYF.

The chain employs TRBV28 and TRBJ2-7; D possibly matches TRBD1 or TRBD2 (5 bases each). Trimming removed 2 bases from V and 3 bases from J, with 11 bases in between. This CDR3 comprises 14 residues. The germline gives CDR1 MDHEN, CDR2 SYDVKM. This chain's CDR3 is CASSLGGPNYEQYF. In DNA form, the CDR3 reads TGTGCCAGCAGTTTAGGGGGACCCAACTACGAGCAGTACTTC.

V and J are TRBV5-8 and TRBJ1-5; D not resolved. The CDR3 length is 15 residues. Germline V gene lookup returns CDR1 SGHTS and CDR2 YDEGEE. Trimming cost V 2 bases and J 1 base, with 10 bases left between them. The chain's CDR3 is CASSFQGNSNQPQHF. For the CDR3, the DNA is TGTGCCAGCAGCTTTCAAGGGAACAGCAATCAGCCCCAGCATTTT. The full variable domain, its missing parts supplied by reference TRBV5-8 and TRBJ1-5, is EAGVTQSPTHLIKTRGQQATLRCSPISGHTSVYWYQQALGLGLQFLLWYDEGEERNRGNFPPRFSGRQFPNYSSELNVNALELEDSALYLCASSFQGNSNQPQHFGDGTRLSIL.

V is TRBV18 and J is TRBJ2-5, with D uncertain. V shed 0 bases and J shed 1 base, with 21 bases lying between them. CDR3 length: 19 amino acids. Germline loops: CDR1 KGHSH, CDR2 LQKENI. The CDR3 coding sequence is TGTGCCAGCTCACCACCAGGGTCCCCGCGCCCGAACCTCCAAGAGACCCAGTACTTC. The encoded protein is CASSPPGSPRPNLQETQYF.

This clone was found a few times. The chain couples TRBV7-2 to TRBJ1-4; 7 positions agree with TRBD1. The CDR3 is 15 amino acids. CDR1 is SGHTA, CDR2 FQGNSA, per germline. V lost 5 bases to trimming and J lost 8 bases; unmatched junction nucleotides: 11. The CDR3 is CASSELRGVREKLFF. As DNA, the CDR3 is TGTGCCAGCAGCGAACTCAGGGGGGTGAGGGAAAAACTGTTTTTT.

The chain employs TRBV6-5 and TRBJ1-6, with D possibly TRBD1 on 5 matching bases. The germline CDR1 and CDR2 sequences are MNHEY and SVGAGI. The V and J ends lost 9 bases and 4 bases respectively, with 10 bases between them. This CDR3 contains 13 residues. CDR3 region: CASPQDYNSPLHF. In nucleotides, the CDR3 is TGTGCCAGTCCACAGGATTATAATTCACCCCTCCACTTT.

For the CDR3, the DNA is TGTGCCAGCAGTTTATTCACCCCGGGACTAGCGGGCACCGGGGAGCTGTTTTTT. Protein sequence: CASSLFTPGLAGTGELFF. The genes are TRBV27 and TRBJ2-2, with 12 bases fitting TRBD2. Germline V gives CDR1 MNHEY, CDR2 SMNVEV (reference sequence). This CDR3 spans 18 amino acids. The J segment lost 4 bases and the V segment lost 1 base, leaving 7 bases of the junction unmatched.

The rearrangement links TRBV2 to TRBJ2-7, with D possibly matching TRBD1 (5 bases). This CDR3 has 12 amino acids. CDR1 SNHLY and CDR2 FYNNEI come from the germline V gene. Between the trimmed V and J ends, which lost 3 bases and 5 bases, there was a span of 8 bases. The CDR3, as DNA: TGTGCCAGCAGTGACCCCAGGGACGAGCAGTACTTC. It codes for CASSDPRDEQYF.

This clone was counted once. The rearrangement joins TRBV9 to TRBJ1-2; TRBD1 matches 9 bases. Germline CDR1 is SGDLS and CDR2 is YYNGEE. CDR3 length equals 13 residues. The CDR3 DNA reads TGTGCATCCACCTTGGGACAGGGCTATGGCTACACCTTC. Amino acid sequence: CASTLGQGYGYTF.

The rearrangement uses TRBV28 and TRBJ1-5, with TRBD1 matching 7 bases. V shed 4 bases, J shed 5 bases, and the junction held 5 bases outside the gene matches. The CDR3 runs 14 residues. Germline-derived CDR1 and CDR2 are MDHEN and SYDVKM. The CDR3 is CASSSGGTDQPQHF. As DNA, the CDR3 is TGTGCCAGCAGTTCAGGGGGGACTGATCAGCCCCAGCATTTT.

This clone was counted a single time. V is TRBV7-2 and J is TRBJ2-5; D possibly corresponds to TRBD1 (5 bases). This CDR3 is built from 14 residues. V lost 3 bases to trimming and J lost 6 bases, with 14 bases between them. CDR1 and CDR2 from the germline V gene are SGHTA and FQGNSA. CDR3 nucleotide sequence: TGTGCCAGCAGCTTGGGGCTAGGCCGGCAGACCCAGTACTTC. Translation: CASSLGLGRQTQYF. The full variable domain, in which reference TRBV7-2 and TRBJ2-5 provide the parts outside the CDR3, is GAGVSQSPSNKVTEKGKDVELRCDPISGHTALYWYRQSLGQGLEFLIYFQGNSAPDKSGLPSDRFSAERTGGSVSTLTIQRTQQEDSAVYLCASSLGLGRQTQYFGPGTRLLVL.

The chain has TRBV10-3 and TRBJ2-5, with D perhaps given as TRBD1 or TRBD2 (6 bases each). Germline V gene lookup returns CDR1 ENHRY and CDR2 SYGVKD. The CDR3 length is 13 residues. V was shortened by 11 bases and J by 5 bases, with 18 bases between the two germline ends. Here the CDR3 reads CAASPGGRETQYF. The CDR3 nucleotides are TGTGCCGCCTCCCCCGGGGGCCGTGAGACCCAGTACTTC.

The chain is built from TRBV20-1 and TRBJ2-1; a possible D gene is TRBD2 (6 bases). The CDR3 is 11 residues long. CDR1 and CDR2 from the germline V gene are DFQATT and SNEGSKA (reference sequence). Trimming left V 3 bases short and J 9 bases short, with 9 bases between. This CDR3 is CSASPEGEQFF. The CDR3 region has the DNA TGCAGTGCTAGCCCGGAGGGTGAGCAGTTCTTC.

The genes are TRBV6-1 and TRBJ2-1, with a tentative D call TRBD2 (5 bases). The CDR3 consists of 13 residues. CDR1 and CDR2 from the germline V gene are MNHNS and SASEGT. The germline V and J ends were trimmed by 6 bases and 8 bases, with 14 bases remaining between them. This CDR3 is CASRLGISDEQFF. The CDR3 DNA is TGTGCCAGCAGGCTGGGGATTAGCGATGAGCAGTTCTTC.